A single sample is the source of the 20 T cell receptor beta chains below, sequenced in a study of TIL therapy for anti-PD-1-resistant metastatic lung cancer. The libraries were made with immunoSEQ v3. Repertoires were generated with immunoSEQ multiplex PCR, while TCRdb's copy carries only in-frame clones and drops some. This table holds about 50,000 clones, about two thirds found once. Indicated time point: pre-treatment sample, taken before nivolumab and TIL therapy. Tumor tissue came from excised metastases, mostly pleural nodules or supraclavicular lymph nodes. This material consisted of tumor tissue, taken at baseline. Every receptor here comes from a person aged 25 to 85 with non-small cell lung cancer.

The CDR3 region has the DNA TGTGCCAGCAGCACCCAGGGGGCTAACCACGAGCAGTACTTC. This codes for CASSTQGANHEQYF. V is TRBV6-5 and J is TRBJ2-7; 8 bases agree with TRBD1. J was trimmed by 5 bases and V by 6 bases; bases with no gene match: 9. The germline gives CDR1 MNHEY, CDR2 SVGAGI. The CDR3 has 14 residues.

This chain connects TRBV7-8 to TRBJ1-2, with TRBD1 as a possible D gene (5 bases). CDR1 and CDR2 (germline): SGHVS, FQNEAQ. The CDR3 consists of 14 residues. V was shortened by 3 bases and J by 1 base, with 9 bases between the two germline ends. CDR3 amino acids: CASSLTEYNYGYTF. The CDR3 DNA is TGTGCCAGCAGCTTGACAGAATATAACTATGGCTACACCTTC.

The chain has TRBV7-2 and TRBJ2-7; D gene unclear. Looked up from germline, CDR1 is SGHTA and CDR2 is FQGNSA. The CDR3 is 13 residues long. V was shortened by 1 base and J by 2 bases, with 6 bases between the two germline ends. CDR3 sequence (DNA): TGTGCCAGCAGCTTAGTGACTGCCTACGAGCAGTACTTC. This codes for CASSLVTAYEQYF.

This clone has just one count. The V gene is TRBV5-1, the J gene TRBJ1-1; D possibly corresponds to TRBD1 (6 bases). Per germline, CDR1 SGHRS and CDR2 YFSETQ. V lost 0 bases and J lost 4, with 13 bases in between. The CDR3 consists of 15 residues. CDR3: CASSLDGGRGTEAFF. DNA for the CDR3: TGCGCCAGCAGCTTGGATGGGGGGCGAGGCACTGAAGCTTTCTTT.

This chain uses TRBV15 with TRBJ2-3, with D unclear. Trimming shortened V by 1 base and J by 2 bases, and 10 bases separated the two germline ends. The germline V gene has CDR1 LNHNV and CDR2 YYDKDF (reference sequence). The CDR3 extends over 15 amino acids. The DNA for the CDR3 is TGTGCCACCAGCAGAGGCCAGCAAACCACAGATACGCAGTATTTT. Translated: CATSRGQQTTDTQYF.

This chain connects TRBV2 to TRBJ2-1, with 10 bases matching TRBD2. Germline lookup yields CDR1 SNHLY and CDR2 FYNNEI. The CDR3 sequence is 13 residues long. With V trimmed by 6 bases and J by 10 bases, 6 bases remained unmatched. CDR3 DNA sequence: TGTGCCAGCAGGAGCGGGGGGGCCTGGGAGCAGTTCTTC. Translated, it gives CASRSGGAWEQFF.

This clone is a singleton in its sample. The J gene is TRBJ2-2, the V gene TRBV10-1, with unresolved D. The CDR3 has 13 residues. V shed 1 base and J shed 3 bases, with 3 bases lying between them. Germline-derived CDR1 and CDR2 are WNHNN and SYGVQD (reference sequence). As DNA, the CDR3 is TGCGCCAGCAGTGAGTTCGACACCGGGGAGCTGTTTTTT. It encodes CASSEFDTGELFF.

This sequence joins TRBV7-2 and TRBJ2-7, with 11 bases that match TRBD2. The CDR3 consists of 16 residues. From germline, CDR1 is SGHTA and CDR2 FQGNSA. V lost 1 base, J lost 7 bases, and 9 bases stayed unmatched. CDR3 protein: CASSLGVAGGTGEQYF. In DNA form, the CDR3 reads TGTGCCAGCAGCTTAGGTGTAGCGGGAGGGACGGGGGAGCAGTACTTC.

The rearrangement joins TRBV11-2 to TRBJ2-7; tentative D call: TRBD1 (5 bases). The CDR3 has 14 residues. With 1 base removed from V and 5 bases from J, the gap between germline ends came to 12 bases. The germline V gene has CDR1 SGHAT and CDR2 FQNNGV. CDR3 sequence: CASSLGAGMDEQYF. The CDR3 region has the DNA TGTGCCAGCAGCTTAGGGGCAGGGATGGACGAGCAGTACTTC. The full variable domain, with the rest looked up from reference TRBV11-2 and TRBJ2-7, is EAGVAQSPRYKIIEKRQSVAFWCNPISGHATLYWYQQILGQGPKLLIQFQNNGVVDDSQLPKDRFSAERLKGVDSTLKIQPAKLEDSAVYLCASSLGAGMDEQYFGPGTRLTVT.

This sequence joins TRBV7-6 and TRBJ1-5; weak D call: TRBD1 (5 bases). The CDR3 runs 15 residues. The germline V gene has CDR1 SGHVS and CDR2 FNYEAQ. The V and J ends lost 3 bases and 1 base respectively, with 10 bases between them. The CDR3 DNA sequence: TGTGCCAGCAGCTTGGCCGGGACCAGCAATCAGCCCCAGCATTTT. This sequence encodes CASSLAGTSNQPQHF.

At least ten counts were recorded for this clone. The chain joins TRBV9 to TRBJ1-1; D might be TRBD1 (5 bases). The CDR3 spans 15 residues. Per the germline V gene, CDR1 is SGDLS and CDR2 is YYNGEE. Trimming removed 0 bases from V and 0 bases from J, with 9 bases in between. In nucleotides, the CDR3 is TGTGCCAGCAGCGTAGCTGACAGTATGAACACTGAAGCTTTCTTT. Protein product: CASSVADSMNTEAFF. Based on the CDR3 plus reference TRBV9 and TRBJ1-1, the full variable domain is DSGVTQTPKHLITATGQRVTLRCSPRSGDLSVYWYQQSLDQGLQFLIQYYNGEERAKGNILERFSAQQFPDLHSELNLSSLELGDSALYFCASSVADSMNTEAFFGQGTRLTVV.

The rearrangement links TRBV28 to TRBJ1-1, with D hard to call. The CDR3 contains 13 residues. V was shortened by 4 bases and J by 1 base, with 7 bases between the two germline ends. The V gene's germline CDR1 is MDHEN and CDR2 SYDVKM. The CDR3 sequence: CASSSPTNTEAFF. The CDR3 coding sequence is TGTGCCAGCAGTTCGCCAACGAACACTGAAGCTTTCTTT.

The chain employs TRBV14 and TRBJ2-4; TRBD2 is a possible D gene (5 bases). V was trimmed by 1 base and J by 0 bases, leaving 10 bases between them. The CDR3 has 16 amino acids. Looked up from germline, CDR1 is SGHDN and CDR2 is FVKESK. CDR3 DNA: TGTGCCAGCAGCCAAGGAGGGTTAATAGCCAAAAACATTCAGTACTTC. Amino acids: CASSQGGLIAKNIQYF.

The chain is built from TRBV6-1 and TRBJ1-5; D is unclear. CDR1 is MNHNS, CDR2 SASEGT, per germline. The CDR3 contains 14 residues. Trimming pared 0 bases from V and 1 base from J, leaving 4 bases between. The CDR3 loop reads CASSEAGSNQPQHF. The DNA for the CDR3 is TGTGCCAGCAGTGAAGCAGGGAGCAATCAGCCCCAGCATTTT.

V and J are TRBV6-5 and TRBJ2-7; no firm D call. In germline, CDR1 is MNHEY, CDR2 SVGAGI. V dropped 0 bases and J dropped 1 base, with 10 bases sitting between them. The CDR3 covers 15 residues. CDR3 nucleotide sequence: TGTGCCAGCAGTTACTCGAGTACGGCTTCCTACGAGCAGTACTTC. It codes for CASSYSSTASYEQYF.

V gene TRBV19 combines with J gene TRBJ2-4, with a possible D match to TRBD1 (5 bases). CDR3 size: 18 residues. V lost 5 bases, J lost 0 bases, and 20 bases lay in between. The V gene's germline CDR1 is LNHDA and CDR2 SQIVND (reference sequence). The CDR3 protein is CASSPQSRALIAKNIQYF. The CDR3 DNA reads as TGTGCCAGTAGTCCGCAATCCAGGGCGCTTATAGCCAAAAACATTCAGTACTTC.

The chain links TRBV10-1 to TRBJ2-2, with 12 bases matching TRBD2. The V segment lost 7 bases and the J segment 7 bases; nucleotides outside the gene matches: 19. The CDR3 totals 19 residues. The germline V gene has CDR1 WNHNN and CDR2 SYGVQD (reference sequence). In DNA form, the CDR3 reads TGCGCCAGCACTGAAGGGAGACTAGCGGGAGAACGAGGAAACGGGGAGCTGTTTTTT. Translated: CASTEGRLAGERGNGELFF.

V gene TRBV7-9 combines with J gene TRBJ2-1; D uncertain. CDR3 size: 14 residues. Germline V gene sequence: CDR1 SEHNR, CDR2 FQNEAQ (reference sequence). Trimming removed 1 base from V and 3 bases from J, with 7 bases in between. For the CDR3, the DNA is TGTGCCAGCAGCTTAGGGGAAAACTACAATGAGCAGTTCTTC. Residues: CASSLGENYNEQFF. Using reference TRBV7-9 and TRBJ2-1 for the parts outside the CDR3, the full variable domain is DTGVSQNPRHKITKRGQNVTFRCDPISEHNRLYWYRQTLGQGPEFLTYFQNEAQLEKSRLLSDRFSAERPKGSFSTLEIQRTEQGDSAMYLCASSLGENYNEQFFGPGTRLTVL.

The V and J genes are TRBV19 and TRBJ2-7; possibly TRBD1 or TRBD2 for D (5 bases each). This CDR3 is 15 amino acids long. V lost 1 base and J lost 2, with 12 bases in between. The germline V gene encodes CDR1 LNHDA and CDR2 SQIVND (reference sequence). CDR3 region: CASSIAGDGPYEQYF. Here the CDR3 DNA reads TGTGCCAGTAGTATAGCCGGGGACGGTCCCTACGAGCAGTACTTC.

The CDR3 DNA follows: TGCGCCAGCAGCTTGGGGCAGGGATCCACAGATACGCAGTATTTT. Its protein product is CASSLGQGSTDTQYF. V gene TRBV5-1 combines with J gene TRBJ2-3; tentative D call: TRBD1 (5 bases). In germline, CDR1 is SGHRS, CDR2 YFSETQ. The CDR3 extends over 15 amino acids. The germline V and J ends were trimmed by 0 bases and 2 bases, with 10 bases remaining between them.